Listed below are T cell receptor beta chains from one sample, sequenced in a study of immune heterogeneity within non-small cell lung tumors. TCRdb reanalysed the multiplex PCR reads using MiXCR and keeps one entry per CDR3 protein. Of under 7,000 distinct CDR3 sequences listed, approximately 22% are singletons. Sequencing was carried out using lung tumor tissue. The receptors were sampled from a woman aged 55-70 years with non-small cell lung cancer. CDR3s include the opening cysteine and the closing phenylalanine or tryptophan. A D gene is named only where the DNA matches it firmly. Size values are once, few and many counts, or a class for expanded clones, and some rows have none.

many	TRBJ2-1	TRBD2	TRBV4-2	CASSPPTSGRGNEQFF	TGTGCCAGCAGCCCCCCAACTAGCGGGAGAGGCAATGAGCAGTTCTTC
few	TRBJ2-3	NA	TRBV4-1	CASSQDPRTDTQYF	TGCGCCAGCAGCCAAGATCCTAGAACAGATACGCAGTATTTT
few	TRBJ1-2	NA	TRBV12-3/TRBV12-4	CASSFYGGEAYGYTF	TGTGCCAGCAGTTTTTACGGGGGGGAGGCCTATGGCTACACCTTC
medium-sized	TRBJ2-7	TRBD2	TRBV20-1	CSARRGRGYEQYF	TGCAGTGCCCGCAGAGGGAGGGGCTACGAGCAGTACTTC
many	TRBJ1-1	TRBD1	TRBV5-1	CASSTDGQGINTEAFF	TGCGCCAGCAGCACGGACGGACAGGGGATAAATACTGAAGCTTTCTTT
medium-sized	TRBJ2-6	NA	TRBV30	CAWSPREHSGANVLTF	TGTGCCTGGAGTCCCAGGGAGCACTCTGGGGCCAACGTCCTGACTTTC
medium-sized	TRBJ2-1	NA	TRBV9	CASSVAGDDNEQFF	TGTGCCAGCAGCGTAGCGGGAGACGACAATGAGCAGTTCTTC
few	TRBJ1-4	NA	TRBV27	CASSFAGGEKLFF	TGTGCCAGCAGTTTCGCGGGAGGCGAAAAACTGTTTTTT
many	TRBJ2-7	NA	TRBV4-2	CASTPHYRVGDEQYF	TGTGCCAGCACCCCCCATTATAGGGTAGGCGACGAGCAGTACTTC
NA	TRBJ1-1	NA	TRBV27	CASGLSPGLGTEAFF	TGTGCCAGCGGTTTATCCCCGGGCCTGGGCACTGAAGCTTTCTTT
few	TRBJ1-5	TRBD1	TRBV3-1	CASSRDRGPNQPQHF	TGTGCCAGCAGCCGGGACAGGGGACCCAATCAGCCCCAGCATTTT
few	TRBJ2-1	TRBD2	TRBV3-1	CASSPVGLADNEQFF	TGTGCCAGCAGCCCTGTCGGACTAGCGGACAATGAGCAGTTCTTC
medium-sized	TRBJ2-2	TRBD2	TRBV18	CASSPFGGSDTGELFF	TGTGCCAGCTCACCTTTCGGGGGGTCGGACACCGGGGAGCTGTTTTTT
few	TRBJ2-5	NA	TRBV7-2	CASSSSTAMETQYF	TGTGCCAGCAGCTCCAGTACTGCAATGGAGACCCAGTACTTC
NA	TRBJ2-1	NA	TRBV9	CASSPRPGSSYNEQFF	TGTGCCAGCAGCCCCAGGCCGGGCAGCTCCTACAATGAGCAGTTCTTC
few	TRBJ2-1	NA	TRBV7-8	CASSLVQGNNEQFF	TGTGCCAGCAGCTTAGTACAGGGCAACAATGAGCAGTTCTTC
many	TRBJ2-7	TRBD2	TRBV7-3	CASSTGRAYEQYF	TGTGCCAGCAGCACCGGGAGGGCCTACGAGCAGTACTTC
medium-sized	TRBJ2-4	NA	TRBV10-1	CASSETGLGSPSGQYF	TGCGCCAGCAGTGAGACTGGGCTAGGGAGCCCCTCCGGCCAGTACTTC
few	TRBJ2-5	NA	TRBV4-3	CASSQDRRRETQYF	TGCGCCAGCAGCCAAGACAGGCGTAGAGAGACCCAGTACTTC